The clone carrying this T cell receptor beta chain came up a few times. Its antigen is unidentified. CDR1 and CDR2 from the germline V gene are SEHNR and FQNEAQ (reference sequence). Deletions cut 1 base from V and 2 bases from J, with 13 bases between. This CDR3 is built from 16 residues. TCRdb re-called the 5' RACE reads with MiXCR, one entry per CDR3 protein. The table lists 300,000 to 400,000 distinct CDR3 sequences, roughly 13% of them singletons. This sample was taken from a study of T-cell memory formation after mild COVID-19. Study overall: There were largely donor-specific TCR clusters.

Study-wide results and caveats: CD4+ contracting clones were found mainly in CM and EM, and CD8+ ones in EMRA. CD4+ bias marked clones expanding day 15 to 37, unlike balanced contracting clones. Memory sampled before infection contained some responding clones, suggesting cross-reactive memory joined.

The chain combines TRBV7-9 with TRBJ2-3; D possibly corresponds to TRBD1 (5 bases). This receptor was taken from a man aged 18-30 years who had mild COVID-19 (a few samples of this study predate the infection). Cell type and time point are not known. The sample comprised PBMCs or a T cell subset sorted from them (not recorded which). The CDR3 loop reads CASSLVKGLFTDTQYF. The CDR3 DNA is TGTGCCAGCAGCTTAGTCAAGGGGCTTTTCACAGATACGCAGTATTTT.